This is a list of T cell receptor beta chains from one sample in a study of early stage breast cancer tumors. Using immunoSEQ multiplex PCR, the repertoire was profiled, and TCRdb retains in-frame clones only, with some absent. This table holds around 25,000 clones, 65% to 70% found once. Sequencing used breast tumor tissue. These TCRs come from a person aged 55 to 69 with breast cancer. Each CDR3 is given with its conserved first and last residue. A D gene is named only where the DNA matches it firmly. Size tells how often a clone was seen (once, few, many) or the class of an expanded clone, and some rows leave it out.

CDR3: CASSILKNIQYF; DNA: TGTGCCAGCAGTATACTGAAAAACATTCAGTACTTC; D: NA; length: 12; size: few; V: TRBV6-4; J: TRBJ2-4
CDR3: CASSLTLGPYEQYF; DNA: TGTGCCAGCAGCTTAACGTTGGGCCCCTACGAGCAGTACTTC; D: NA; length: 14; size: NA; V: TRBV7-2; J: TRBJ2-7
CDR3: CASSFTGAPGVSSGNTIYF; DNA: TGTGCCAGCAGCTTTACAGGGGCTCCGGGGGTTTCCTCTGGAAACACCATATATTTT; D: TRBD1; length: 19; size: NA; V: TRBV7-8; J: TRBJ1-3
CDR3: CASSSGSYQPQHF; DNA: TGTGCCAGCTCAAGTGGGAGCTATCAGCCCCAGCATTTT; D: NA; length: 13; size: NA; V: TRBV18; J: TRBJ1-5
CDR3: CGAGTSGTYEQYF; DNA: TGTGGAGCTGGGACTAGCGGAACCTACGAGCAGTACTTC; D: TRBD2; length: 13; size: few; V: TRBV10-3; J: TRBJ2-7
CDR3: CSGLASGVGYTF; DNA: TGCAGCGGCCTCGCGTCCGGGGTTGGCTACACCTTC; D: NA; length: 12; size: few; V: TRBV29-1; J: TRBJ1-2
CDR3: CASSIVRGSTEAFF; DNA: TGTGCCAGTAGTATAGTCAGGGGGAGCACTGAAGCTTTCTTT; D: TRBD1; length: 14; size: NA; V: TRBV19; J: TRBJ1-1
CDR3: CASSVGGRYNEQFF; DNA: TGTGCCAGCAGTGTAGGGGGTCGGTACAATGAGCAGTTCTTC; D: NA; length: 14; size: once; V: TRBV6-4; J: TRBJ2-1
CDR3: CAGRMEGMNTEAFF; DNA: TGTGCCGGCAGAATGGAGGGGATGAACACTGAAGCTTTCTTT; D: NA; length: 14; size: NA; V: TRBV6-1; J: TRBJ1-1
CDR3: CASSPQPGISGNTIYF; DNA: TGTGCCAGCAGTCCCCAACCCGGGATCTCTGGAAACACCATATATTTT; D: NA; length: 16; size: NA; V: TRBV28; J: TRBJ1-3
CDR3: CASCDSANYGYTF; DNA: TGTGCCAGCTGCGACAGTGCTAACTATGGCTACACCTTC; D: NA; length: 13; size: NA; V: TRBV28; J: TRBJ1-2
CDR3: CASRPLTDTQYF; DNA: TGTGCCAGCCGCCCACTCACAGATACGCAGTATTTT; D: NA; length: 12; size: few; V: TRBV2; J: TRBJ2-3
CDR3: CASSHRGDRGMYEQYF; DNA: TGTGCCAGCAGCCACCGTGGGGACAGGGGGATGTACGAGCAGTACTTC; D: TRBD1; length: 16; size: NA; V: TRBV7-9; J: TRBJ2-7
CDR3: CASSSIGTYTGELFF; DNA: TGTGCCAGCAGCTCTATAGGGACATACACCGGGGAGCTGTTTTTT; D: NA; length: 15; size: NA; V: TRBV5-4; J: TRBJ2-2
CDR3: CASSDPEMGYTF; DNA: TGTGCCAGCAGTGATCCGGAGATGGGCTACACCTTC; D: NA; length: 12; size: NA; V: TRBV25-1; J: TRBJ1-2
CDR3: CASSLRETNTQYF; DNA: TGTGCCAGCAGTTTGCGGGAGACAAATACGCAGTATTTT; D: TRBD2; length: 13; size: few; V: TRBV6-5; J: TRBJ2-3
CDR3: CASSPLAGAYEQYF; DNA: TGTGCCAGCAGCCCTTTAGCGGGAGCCTACGAGCAGTACTTC; D: TRBD2; length: 14; size: NA; V: TRBV7-8; J: TRBJ2-7
CDR3: CASSEVLGGGEQYF; DNA: TGTGCCAGCAGTGAAGTCTTGGGAGGGGGCGAGCAGTACTTC; D: NA; length: 14; size: NA; V: TRBV6-1; J: TRBJ2-7
CDR3: CAISDGGDYEQYF; DNA: TGTGCCATCAGTGACGGGGGGGACTACGAGCAGTACTTC; D: TRBD2; length: 13; size: few; V: TRBV10-3; J: TRBJ2-7
CDR3: CASSPGQGNTGELFF; DNA: TGTGCCAGTAGTCCCGGACAGGGAAACACCGGGGAGCTGTTTTTT; D: TRBD1; length: 15; size: NA; V: TRBV19; J: TRBJ2-2
CDR3: CASSLGAWQPQHF; DNA: TGTGCCAGCAGCTTGGGCGCTTGGCAGCCCCAGCATTTT; D: NA; length: 13; size: NA; V: TRBV7-2; J: TRBJ1-5
CDR3: CASSLPRIDNTEAFF; DNA: TGTGCCAGCAGTTTACCCAGGATCGACAACACTGAAGCTTTCTTT; D: NA; length: 15; size: once; V: TRBV28; J: TRBJ1-1
CDR3: CSALERRTEAFF; DNA: TGCAGCGCGTTGGAGAGGAGGACTGAAGCTTTCTTT; D: NA; length: 12; size: NA; V: TRBV29-1; J: TRBJ1-1
CDR3: CASSDPLGGLFF; DNA: TGCGCCAGCAGTGATCCCCTAGGGGGGCTGTTTTTT; D: NA; length: 12; size: few; V: TRBV10-1; J: TRBJ2-2
CDR3: CASSVGDRANIQYF; DNA: TGTGCCAGCAGTGTCGGAGACAGGGCAAACATTCAGTACTTC; D: TRBD1; length: 14; size: NA; V: TRBV2; J: TRBJ2-4
CDR3: CSATGAGYTF; DNA: TGCAGCGCGACAGGGGCCGGCTACACCTTC; D: TRBD1; length: 10; size: few; V: TRBV29-1; J: TRBJ1-2
CDR3: CASSMKAGYEQYF; DNA: TGTGCCAGTAGTATGAAGGCGGGCTACGAGCAGTACTTC; D: NA; length: 13; size: NA; V: TRBV19; J: TRBJ2-7
CDR3: CASRRQASNTEAFF; DNA: TGTGCCAGCAGGAGACAGGCGTCGAACACTGAAGCTTTCTTT; D: NA; length: 14; size: NA; V: TRBV2; J: TRBJ1-1
CDR3: CASRPWGSPNTEAFF; DNA: TGTGCCAGTAGGCCTTGGGGCAGCCCGAACACTGAAGCTTTCTTT; D: NA; length: 15; size: NA; V: TRBV19; J: TRBJ1-1
CDR3: CASSLGAGRGANVLTF; DNA: TGTGCCAGCAGCTTAGGAGCGGGGAGGGGGGCCAACGTCCTGACTTTC; D: TRBD2; length: 16; size: NA; V: TRBV11-3; J: TRBJ2-6
CDR3: CASSYSVNSYGYTF; DNA: TGTGCCAGCAGTTACTCAGTAAACAGTTATGGCTACACCTTC; D: NA; length: 14; size: NA; V: TRBV6-5; J: TRBJ1-2
CDR3: CASSGQGENTIYF; DNA: TGTGCCAGCAGTGGACAGGGGGAGAACACCATATATTTT; D: TRBD1; length: 13; size: NA; V: TRBV6-6; J: TRBJ1-3
CDR3: CASSFYTGELFF; DNA: TGTGCCAGCAGTTTCTACACCGGGGAGCTGTTTTTT; D: NA; length: 12; size: NA; V: TRBV6-1; J: TRBJ2-2
CDR3: CASSNLRQGLPLRNTEAFF; DNA: TGTGCCAGCAGCAACCTAAGACAGGGGCTTCCCCTCCGGAACACTGAAGCTTTCTTT; D: TRBD1; length: 19; size: NA; V: TRBV11-2; J: TRBJ1-1
CDR3: CAISESKGLALETQYF; DNA: TGTGCCATCAGTGAGTCGAAGGGACTAGCCTTAGAGACCCAGTACTTC; D: TRBD2; length: 16; size: NA; V: TRBV10-3; J: TRBJ2-5
CDR3: CSVPGLFGANVLTF; DNA: TGCAGCGTTCCCGGGTTGTTCGGGGCCAACGTCCTGACTTTC; D: NA; length: 14; size: few; V: TRBV29-1; J: TRBJ2-6
CDR3: CASRATSDNEKLFF; DNA: TGTGCCAGCAGGGCGACATCAGATAATGAAAAACTGTTTTTT; D: NA; length: 14; size: NA; V: TRBV6-5; J: TRBJ1-4
CDR3: CASSGQGKVFF; DNA: TGTGCCAGCAGTGGACAGGGCAAAGTGTTTTTT; D: TRBD1; length: 11; size: NA; V: TRBV6-1; J: TRBJ1-4
CDR3: CASSPGTGFEKLFF; DNA: TGTGCCAGCAGTCCGGGGACAGGGTTCGAAAAACTGTTTTTT; D: TRBD1; length: 14; size: NA; V: TRBV27; J: TRBJ1-4
CDR3: CASSPRTGEAFF; DNA: TGTGCCAGCAGCCCCAGGACAGGTGAAGCTTTCTTT; D: TRBD1; length: 12; size: NA; V: TRBV11-2; J: TRBJ1-1
CDR3: CASSLGGFRGIVSYEQYF; DNA: TGTGCCAGCAGCTTAGGGGGCTTTCGCGGGATCGTCTCCTACGAGCAGTACTTC; D: NA; length: 18; size: NA; V: TRBV11-3; J: TRBJ2-7